Below are 27 T cell receptor beta chains sequenced from a single sample in a study of blood T cell repertoires in COVID-19 (TCRdb year 2020). Libraries came from the immunoSEQ multiplex PCR assay. TCRdb took this table from immuneACCESS and kept in-frame rearrangements with V and J called. Such tables lack part of the clones; where checked against another copy, unresolved V genes explain under half of the gap, and the rest is unexplained. This sample lists 250,000 to 350,000 clones; more than 70% were detected once. Around 2% of the sample rests with the top ten. What was sequenced was PBMCs or T cells enriched from blood (not recorded which). These receptors were taken from a woman in her fifties or sixties in a cohort exposed to, infected with or recovered from COVID-19 (not recorded which).

This clone showed up just a few times. The genes are TRBV6-4 and TRBJ2-3, with D maybe TRBD2 (6 bases). Germline CDR1 and CDR2: MRHNA and SNTAGT. The V end was cut by 2 bases, the J end by 3 bases, with 9 bases between. The CDR3 is made up of 14 amino acids. Here the CDR3 reads CASSDMGGTDTQYF. The CDR3 DNA is TGTGCCAGCAGTGACATGGGGGGAACAGATACGCAGTATTTT.

This chain links TRBV7-2 with TRBJ2-7; TRBD2 aligns across 9 bases. This CDR3 contains 17 residues. After removal of 2 bases from V and 4 bases from J, the junction contained 12 bases not matched to a gene. The V gene's germline CDR1 is SGHTA and CDR2 FQGNSA. The CDR3 coding sequence is TGTGCCAGCAGCTTAAGGGTGTCGGCGGGAGGGCGGTACGAGCAGTACTTC. Translated, it gives CASSLRVSAGGRYEQYF.

This clone was seen only once. V usage is TRBV28 and J usage is TRBJ2-7, with a possible D match to TRBD2 (6 bases). This CDR3 spans 15 amino acids. Trimming pared 1 base from V and 2 bases from J, leaving 12 bases between. CDR1 MDHEN and CDR2 SYDVKM come from the germline V gene. The CDR3 region is CASSLLGGAPYEQYF. The DNA of the CDR3 is TGTGCCAGCAGTTTATTGGGCGGGGCACCCTACGAGCAGTACTTC.

This chain links TRBV11-2 with TRBJ1-2; D uncertain. This CDR3 region has 13 residues. CDR1 SGHAT and CDR2 FQNNGV come from the germline V gene. The V end lost 1 base, the J end lost 5 bases, and 8 bases lay between the germline ends. The CDR3 loop is CASSLATDYGYTF. Written as DNA, the CDR3 is TGTGCCAGCAGCTTAGCTACAGATTATGGCTACACCTTC.

This clone showed up just once. The chain recombines TRBV5-4 with TRBJ1-2; no definite D call. The germline V gene encodes CDR1 SGHNT and CDR2 YYREEE (reference sequence). The CDR3 is 13 amino acids. Trimming took 5 bases from V and 4 from J, leaving 12 bases between them. CDR3 sequence: CASSSATRYGYTF. DNA for the CDR3: TGTGCCAGCAGTAGTGCTACCCGCTATGGCTACACCTTC.

The chain links TRBV4-1 to TRBJ2-7; 8 bases match TRBD2. The CDR3 sequence is 16 residues long. CDR1 and CDR2 from the germline V gene are MGHRA and YSYEKL. Trimming took 5 bases from V and 2 from J; bases not matched to a gene: 11. The CDR3 bases are TGCGCCAGCAGCGGGCTAGCGGGCTCACTTCCCTACGAGCAGTACTTC. The encoded protein is CASSGLAGSLPYEQYF.

The chain uses TRBV2 and TRBJ1-1; D not certain. This CDR3 has 13 residues. V lost 6 bases and J 1 base, leaving 9 bases between the germline ends. The V gene's germline CDR1 is SNHLY and CDR2 FYNNEI. CDR3 sequence: CASRENGNTEAFF. In nucleotides, the CDR3 is TGTGCCAGCAGGGAAAACGGGAACACTGAAGCTTTCTTT.

This chain links TRBV4-1 with TRBJ1-3; perhaps TRBD1 as D (6 bases). The V gene lost 1 base and the J gene lost 0 bases, with 10 bases spanning the gap. The V gene's germline CDR1 is MGHRA and CDR2 YSYEKL. The CDR3 covers 16 residues. This CDR3 is CASSQGQARSGNTIYF. In DNA form, the CDR3 reads TGCGCCAGCAGCCAAGGACAGGCTCGCTCTGGAAACACCATATATTTT.

V and J are TRBV28 and TRBJ1-6; perhaps TRBD1 as D (5 bases). The V end was cut by 4 bases, the J end by 5 bases, with 12 bases between. In germline, CDR1 is MDHEN, CDR2 SYDVKM. The CDR3 contains 15 residues. CDR3 amino acids: CASSSPGLNNSPLHF. CDR3 in DNA: TGTGCCAGCAGTTCCCCGGGACTTAATAATTCACCCCTCCACTTT.

The V call is TRBV7-3, the J call TRBJ1-6; 9 bases align to TRBD1. V trimming: 1 base; J trimming: 7 bases; junction bases outside the gene matches: 2. The CDR3 loop spans 15 amino acids. Germline V lookup: CDR1 SGHTA, CDR2 FQGTGA. The CDR3 DNA reads TGTGCCAGCAGCTTAATCGGACAGGGGAATTCACCCCTCCACTTT. Translating it yields CASSLIGQGNSPLHF.

V is TRBV24-1 and J is TRBJ2-5; 8 nucleotides agree with TRBD2. The trim removed 9 bases at V and 0 bases at J, leaving 17 bases unmatched. The CDR3 contains 18 residues. Germline CDR1 is KGHDR and CDR2 is SFDVKD. The CDR3, as DNA: TGTGCCACCCCAGAACCCCCCCGGGAGGGGGGGGACCAAGAGACCCAGTACTTC. Amino acids: CATPEPPREGGDQETQYF.

This clone was seen a single time. The CDR3 loop reads CAWSLGQTYEQYF. CDR3 nucleotide sequence: TGTGCCTGGAGCTTGGGACAGACCTACGAGCAGTACTTC. V gene TRBV30 combines with J gene TRBJ2-7, with 7 nucleotides matching TRBD1. The ends lost 3 bases at V and 2 bases at J; junction bases unmatched: 4. CDR3 length: 13 amino acids. Germline loops: CDR1 GTSNPN, CDR2 SVGIG (reference sequence). Full variable domain (remainder filled in from reference TRBV30 and TRBJ2-7): SQTIHQWPATLVQPVGSPLSLECTVEGTSNPNLYWYRQAAGRGLQLLFYSVGIGQISSEVPQNLSASRPQDRQFILSSKKLLLSDSGFYLCAWSLGQTYEQYFGPGTRLTVT.

CDR3: CASSSVRLAGVNEQFF. CDR3 DNA: TGCGCCAGCAGCTCCGTCAGGCTAGCGGGAGTCAATGAGCAGTTCTTC. The rearrangement joins TRBV5-1 to TRBJ2-1, with TRBD2 identical over 10 bases. After removal of 3 bases from V and 6 bases from J, the junction contained 9 bases not matched to a gene. CDR3 length: 16 amino acids. Germline lookup yields CDR1 SGHRS and CDR2 YFSETQ.

The chain is built from TRBV28 and TRBJ2-3, with 8 bases fitting TRBD2. Looked up from germline, CDR1 is MDHEN and CDR2 is SYDVKM. J was trimmed by 3 bases and V by 5 bases; bases with no gene match: 16. The CDR3 contains 18 residues. The CDR3 DNA follows: TGTGCCAGCAGTCCCCCCCCTAAGGCGGGAGGTAGAACAGATACGCAGTATTTT. Encoded protein: CASSPPPKAGGRTDTQYF.

The gene calls are TRBV5-1 and TRBJ2-7, with a tentative D call TRBD2 (5 bases). Trimming took off 0 bases at V and 2 bases at J, with 12 bases between the two ends. CDR1 and CDR2 (germline): SGHRS, YFSETQ. The CDR3 length is 15 residues. CDR3 amino acids: CASSLERTGTYEQYF. CDR3 sequence (DNA): TGCGCCAGCAGCTTGGAACGGACGGGAACCTACGAGCAGTACTTC.

The chain is built from TRBV27 and TRBJ1-5, with 9 positions matching TRBD1. Germline V lookup: CDR1 MNHEY, CDR2 SMNVEV (reference sequence). This CDR3 has 18 amino acids. J was trimmed by 2 bases and V by 2 bases; bases with no gene match: 10. This CDR3 is CASSLEPPGQGRNQPQHF. CDR3 bases: TGTGCCAGCAGTTTAGAACCTCCGGGACAGGGACGCAATCAGCCCCAGCATTTT.

This clone was recorded many times. The junction departs from germline at one end; a sequencing error may be responsible. The rearrangement links TRBV11-2 to TRBJ2-1; TRBD2 might be the D (6 bases). This CDR3 is built from 14 residues. The V gene's germline CDR1 is SGHAT and CDR2 FQNNGV. For the CDR3, the DNA is TGTGCCACCAGCGGGCTTCGCTCCTACAATGAGCAGTTCTTC. Amino acid sequence: CATSGLRSYNEQFF.

The rearrangement links TRBV4-3 to TRBJ2-5, with D tentatively TRBD2 (6 bases). This CDR3 region has 14 residues. CDR1 LGHNA and CDR2 YSLEER come from the germline V gene. V was clipped by 1 base and J by 3 bases, with 9 bases between them. Here the CDR3 DNA reads TGCGCCAGCAGCCAAGCTGTAGCGGAAGAGACCCAGTACTTC. Translating gives CASSQAVAEETQYF.

V and J are TRBV10-2 and TRBJ2-5, with 8 nucleotides matching TRBD1. V dropped 2 bases and J dropped 7; count of bases not matched to a gene: 6. Germline CDR1 reads WSHSY; CDR2 reads SAAADI. The CDR3 loop spans 14 amino acids. The CDR3 region has the DNA TGCGCCAGCAGTGAGCCGGGACAGGCCGGGACCCAGTACTTC. Translating gives CASSEPGQAGTQYF.

The chain recombines TRBV28 with TRBJ2-7, with 10 positions matching TRBD1. Germline CDR1 and CDR2: MDHEN and SYDVKM. This CDR3 comprises 17 residues. V lost 4 bases and J lost 0; bases outside the gene matches: 9. CDR3 in DNA: TGTGCCAGCAGTTCCCACGACGGACAGGGGGTCTCCTACGAGCAGTACTTC. Amino acid sequence: CASSSHDGQGVSYEQYF. The full variable domain, its missing parts supplied by reference TRBV28 and TRBJ2-7, is DVKVTQSSRYLVKRTGEKVFLECVQDMDHENMFWYRQDPGLGLRLIYFSYDVKMKEKGDIPEGYSVSREKKERFSLILESASTNQTSMYLCASSSHDGQGVSYEQYFGPGTRLTVT.

This chain joins TRBV19 and TRBJ1-2; tentatively, D is TRBD1 (6 bases). The CDR3 extends over 14 amino acids. The V and J ends lost 8 bases and 5 bases respectively, with 18 bases between them. Germline loops: CDR1 LNHDA, CDR2 SQIVND (reference sequence). CDR3 bases: TGTGCCAGTTATTCCCTGGACAGTTATTATGGCTACACCTTC. Its translation: CASYSLDSYYGYTF.

V and J are TRBV7-3 and TRBJ2-3, with D unresolved. Trimming removed 5 bases from V and 0 bases from J, with 9 bases in between. Germline CDR1 is SGHTA and CDR2 is FQGTGA. There are 14 residues in the CDR3. CDR3 in amino acids: CASSLTGSTDTQYF. The CDR3, as DNA: TGTGCCAGCAGCCTCACGGGTAGCACAGATACGCAGTATTTT.

This clone occurred once. This chain joins TRBV11-3 and TRBJ2-1, with a tentative D call TRBD1 (5 bases). This CDR3 spans 15 amino acids. The germline V gene encodes CDR1 SGHNT and CDR2 YENEEA. The V and J ends lost 5 bases and 4 bases respectively, with 15 bases between them. The CDR3 DNA sequence: TGTGCCAGCAGCATTACAGGTTCGACTTACAATGAGCAGTTCTTC. Protein sequence: CASSITGSTYNEQFF. Full variable domain (rest looked up from reference TRBV11-3 and TRBJ2-1): EAGVVQSPRYKIIEKKQPVAFWCNPISGHNTLYWYLQNLGQGPELLIRYENEEAVDDSQLPKDRFSAERLKGVDSTLKIQPAELGDSAVYLCASSITGSTYNEQFFGPGTRLTVL.

The rearrangement links TRBV6-6 to TRBJ2-1; 10 positions agree with TRBD1. V lost 6 bases and J lost 4; bases outside the gene matches: 6. Per the germline V gene, CDR1 is MNHNY and CDR2 is SVGAGI (reference sequence). This CDR3 has 15 amino acids. The CDR3 nucleotides read TGTGCCAGCAGCCGGGACAGGGGAACTTACAATGAGCAGTTCTTC. It codes for CASSRDRGTYNEQFF.

The V gene is TRBV24-1, the J gene TRBJ2-1, with D perhaps matching TRBD2 (5 bases). The CDR3 sequence is 15 residues long. Trimming cost V 0 bases and J 9 bases, with 14 bases left between them. Germline assignment: CDR1 KGHDR and CDR2 SFDVKD. CDR3 amino acids: CATSDLLATRSEQFF. The CDR3 DNA is TGTGCCACCAGTGATTTGCTAGCAACTAGGAGTGAGCAGTTCTTC.

The chain couples TRBV4-3 to TRBJ2-6, with 8 nucleotides matching TRBD1. Looked up from germline, CDR1 is LGHNA and CDR2 is YSLEER. This CDR3 is built from 18 residues. V trimming: 0 bases; J trimming: 3 bases; junction bases outside the gene matches: 7. DNA for the CDR3: TGCGCCAGCAGCCAAGAAACAGGGGGGCTGGATGGGGCCAACGTCCTGACTTTC. It codes for CASSQETGGLDGANVLTF.

The genes are TRBV9 and TRBJ2-3; perhaps TRBD2 as D (5 bases). Trimming pared 0 bases from V and 8 bases from J, leaving 13 bases between. The CDR3 extends over 14 amino acids. Germline CDR1 is SGDLS and CDR2 is YYNGEE. Here the CDR3 DNA reads TGTGCCAGCAGCGTAGTCGGGGAGTTTGGTACGCAGTATTTT. Amino acid sequence: CASSVVGEFGTQYF.